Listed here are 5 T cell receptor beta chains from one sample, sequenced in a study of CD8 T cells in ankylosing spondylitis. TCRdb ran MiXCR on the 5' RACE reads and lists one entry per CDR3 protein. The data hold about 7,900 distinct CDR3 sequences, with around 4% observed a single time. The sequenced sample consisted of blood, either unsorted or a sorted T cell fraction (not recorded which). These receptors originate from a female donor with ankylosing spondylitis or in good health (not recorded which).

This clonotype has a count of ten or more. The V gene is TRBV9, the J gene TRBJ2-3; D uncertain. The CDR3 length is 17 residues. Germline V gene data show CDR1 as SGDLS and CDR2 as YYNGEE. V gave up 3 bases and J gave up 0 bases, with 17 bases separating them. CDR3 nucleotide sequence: TGTGCCAGCAGCGCATCCCGTGAGTCTCTTAGCACAGATACGCAGTATTTT. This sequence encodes CASSASRESLSTDTQYF. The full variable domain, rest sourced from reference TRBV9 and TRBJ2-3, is DSGVTQTPKHLITATGQRVTLRCSPRSGDLSVYWYQQSLDQGLQFLIQYYNGEERAKGNILERFSAQQFPDLHSELNLSSLELGDSALYFCASSASRESLSTDTQYFGPGTRLTVL.

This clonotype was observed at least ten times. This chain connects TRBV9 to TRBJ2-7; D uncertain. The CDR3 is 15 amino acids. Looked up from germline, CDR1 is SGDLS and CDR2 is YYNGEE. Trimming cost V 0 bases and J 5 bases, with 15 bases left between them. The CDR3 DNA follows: TGTGCCAGCAGCGTAGGCGGATCGAGGACCCACGAGCAGTACTTC. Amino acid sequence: CASSVGGSRTHEQYF. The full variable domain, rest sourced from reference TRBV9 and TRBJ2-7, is DSGVTQTPKHLITATGQRVTLRCSPRSGDLSVYWYQQSLDQGLQFLIQYYNGEERAKGNILERFSAQQFPDLHSELNLSSLELGDSALYFCASSVGGSRTHEQYFGPGTRLTVT.

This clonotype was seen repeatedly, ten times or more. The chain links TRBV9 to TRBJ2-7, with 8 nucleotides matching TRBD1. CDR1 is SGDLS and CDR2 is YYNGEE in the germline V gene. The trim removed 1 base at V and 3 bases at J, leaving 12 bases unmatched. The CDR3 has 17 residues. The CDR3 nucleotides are TGTGCCAGCAGCGTAACCCCAATCTCGACAGGGGTCTACGAGCAGTACTTC. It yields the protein CASSVTPISTGVYEQYF.

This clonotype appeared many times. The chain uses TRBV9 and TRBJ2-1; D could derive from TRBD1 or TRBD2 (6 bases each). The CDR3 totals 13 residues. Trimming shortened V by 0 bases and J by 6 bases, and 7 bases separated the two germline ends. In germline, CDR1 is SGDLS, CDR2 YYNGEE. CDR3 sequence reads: CASSVGGANEQFF. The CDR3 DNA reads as TGTGCCAGCAGCGTAGGGGGGGCCAATGAGCAGTTCTTC.

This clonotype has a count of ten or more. This chain's CDR3 is CASSAGPGDSDTQYF. In DNA form, the CDR3 reads TGTGCCAGCAGCGCCGGGCCGGGGGACTCAGATACGCAGTATTTT. The chain is built from TRBV9 and TRBJ2-3; D possibly corresponds to TRBD2 (6 bases). This CDR3 contains 15 residues. Germline V gene sequence: CDR1 SGDLS, CDR2 YYNGEE. V lost 3 bases to trimming and J lost 4 bases, with 15 bases between them.